Sequencing of this TCR beta chain was carried out in a study of blood T cell repertoires in COVID-19. Study in general: The United States, Italy and Spain supplied acute and convalescent COVID-19 samples.

Clones were read by immunoSEQ multiplex PCR, and TCRdb kept only the in-frame ones, dropping some. The table lists fewer than 130,000 clones, approximately 65% of them singletons. The TCR comes from a woman aged 55-75 years with acute or convalescent COVID-19. Specimen: peripheral blood.

CDR3 sequence (DNA): TGTGCCAGCAGTGATATCCCTGCCATATATTTT. Protein: CASSDIPAIYF. V gene TRBV6-1 combines with J gene TRBJ1-3; D is undetermined. V was clipped by 3 bases and J by 11 bases, with 8 bases between them. There are 11 residues in the CDR3. From germline, CDR1 is MNHNS and CDR2 SASEGT.